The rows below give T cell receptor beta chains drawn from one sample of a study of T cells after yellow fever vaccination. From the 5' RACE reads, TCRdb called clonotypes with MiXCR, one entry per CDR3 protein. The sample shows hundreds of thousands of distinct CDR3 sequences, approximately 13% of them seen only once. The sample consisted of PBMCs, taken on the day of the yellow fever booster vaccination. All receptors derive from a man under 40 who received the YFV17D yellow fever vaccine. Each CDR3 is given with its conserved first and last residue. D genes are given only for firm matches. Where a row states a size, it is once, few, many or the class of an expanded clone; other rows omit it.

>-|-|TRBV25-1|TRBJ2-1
TGTGCCAGCAGTCAGGGGAAAGGGATGAATGAGCAGTTCTTC
CASSQGKGMNEQFF
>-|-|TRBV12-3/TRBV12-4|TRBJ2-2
TGTGCCAGCAGTTCCCCTCTTCGGGGCGGGGAGCTGTTTTTT
CASSSPLRGGELFF
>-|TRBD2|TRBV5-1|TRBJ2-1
TGCGCCAGCAGCCCTTTGACTAGCGGGAACAATGAGCAGTTCTTC
CASSPLTSGNNEQFF
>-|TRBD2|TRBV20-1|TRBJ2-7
TGCAGTGCTAGAGAGCCTAGCGGCACTATCTACGAGCAGTACTTC
CSAREPSGTIYEQYF
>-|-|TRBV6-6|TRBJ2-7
TGTGCCAGCAACGGTCCCTACGAGCAGTACTTC
CASNGPYEQYF
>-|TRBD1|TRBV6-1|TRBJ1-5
TGTGCCAGCAGTGAACGGGACAGACAGGGCCAGCCCCAGCATTTT
CASSERDRQGQPQHF
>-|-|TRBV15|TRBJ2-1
TGTGCCACCAGCAAAGGGACTTCTCTTAATGAGCAGTTCTTC
CATSKGTSLNEQFF
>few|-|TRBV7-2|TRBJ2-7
TGTGCCAGCAGCTCCCAGAGCGGGCCTTTCTACGAGCAGTACTTC
CASSSQSGPFYEQYF
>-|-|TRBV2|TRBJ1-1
TGTGCCAGCACCCCATCCCAGGGAATATACACTGAAGCTTTCTTT
CASTPSQGIYTEAFF
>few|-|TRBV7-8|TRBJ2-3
-
CASSFRFGGGTDTQYF
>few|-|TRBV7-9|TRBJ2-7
TGTGCCAGCAGCGCCCATGGGACGGCAAAAAACGAGCAGTACTTC
CASSAHGTAKNEQYF
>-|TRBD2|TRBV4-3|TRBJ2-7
TGCGCCAGCAGCCAGCTAGCGGGATCCAACTACGAGCAGTACTTC
CASSQLAGSNYEQYF
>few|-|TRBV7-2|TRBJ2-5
TGTGCCAGCAGCTTTGGACCAAGACTAGCCAGGGGGACCCAGTACTTC
CASSFGPRLARGTQYF
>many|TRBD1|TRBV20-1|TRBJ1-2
TGCAGTGCGACGACAGGGGGCAGCTATGGCTACACCTTC
CSATTGGSYGYTF
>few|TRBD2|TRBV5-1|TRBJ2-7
TGCGCCAGCAGCTTGAGTGGGACCGGGACTAGATACTCCTACGAGCAGTACTTC
CASSLSGTGTRYSYEQYF
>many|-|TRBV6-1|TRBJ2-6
TGTGCCAGCAGTGAAAGGGTGGAAGGGGCCAACGTCCTGACTTTC
CASSERVEGANVLTF
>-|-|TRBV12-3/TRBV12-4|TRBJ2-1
TGTGCCAGCACCCAACCGGGACCGACCCTCGATGAGCAGTTCTTC
CASTQPGPTLDEQFF
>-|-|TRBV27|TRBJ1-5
TGTGCCAGCAGTTTATCCAGGGGAGTCAGCAATCAGCCCCAGCATTTT
CASSLSRGVSNQPQHF
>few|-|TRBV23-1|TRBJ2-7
TGCGCCAGCAGTTTCTACGCACCGTCGGACTTC
CASSFYAPSDF
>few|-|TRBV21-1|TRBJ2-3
TGTGCCAGCAGCAAAGCGTGGAGATACACAGATACGCAGTATTTT
CASSKAWRYTDTQYF
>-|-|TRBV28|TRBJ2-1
TGTGCCAGCAGTTTTTTTTCCGGAGAGCTCTACAATGAGCAGTTCTTC
CASSFFSGELYNEQFF
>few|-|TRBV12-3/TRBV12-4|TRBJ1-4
TGTGCCAGCAGTGCCCGGGGTACTAATGAAAAACTGTTTTTT
CASSARGTNEKLFF